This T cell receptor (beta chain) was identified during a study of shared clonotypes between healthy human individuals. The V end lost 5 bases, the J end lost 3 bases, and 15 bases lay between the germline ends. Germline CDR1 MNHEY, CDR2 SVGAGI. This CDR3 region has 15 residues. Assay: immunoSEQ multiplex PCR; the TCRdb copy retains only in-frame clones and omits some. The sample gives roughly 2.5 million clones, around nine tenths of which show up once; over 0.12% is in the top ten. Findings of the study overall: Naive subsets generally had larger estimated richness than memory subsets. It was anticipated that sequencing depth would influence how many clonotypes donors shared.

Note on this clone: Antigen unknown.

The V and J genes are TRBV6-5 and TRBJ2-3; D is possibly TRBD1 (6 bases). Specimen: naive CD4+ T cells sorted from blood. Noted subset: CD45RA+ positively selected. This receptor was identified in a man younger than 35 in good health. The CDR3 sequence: CASSPQGVGTDTQYF. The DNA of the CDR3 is TGTGCCAGCAGTCCACAGGGAGTCGGTACAGATACGCAGTATTTT.